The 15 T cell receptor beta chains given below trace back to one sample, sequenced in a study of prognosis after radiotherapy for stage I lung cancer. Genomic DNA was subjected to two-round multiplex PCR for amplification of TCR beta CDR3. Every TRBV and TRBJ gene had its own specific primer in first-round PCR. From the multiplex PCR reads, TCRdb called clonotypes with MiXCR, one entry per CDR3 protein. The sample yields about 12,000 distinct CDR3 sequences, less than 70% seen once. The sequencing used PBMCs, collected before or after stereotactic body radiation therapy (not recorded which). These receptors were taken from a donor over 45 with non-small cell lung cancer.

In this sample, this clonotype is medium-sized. CDR3: CASSPGFPYEQYF. The CDR3 bases are TGTGCCAGCAGCCCCGGTTTTCCCTACGAGCAGTACTTC. V usage is TRBV7-2 and J usage is TRBJ2-7; D not resolved. The length of the CDR3 is 13 residues. Germline V gene sequence: CDR1 SGHTA, CDR2 FQGNSA. V lost 5 bases, J lost 2 bases, and 10 bases lay in between.

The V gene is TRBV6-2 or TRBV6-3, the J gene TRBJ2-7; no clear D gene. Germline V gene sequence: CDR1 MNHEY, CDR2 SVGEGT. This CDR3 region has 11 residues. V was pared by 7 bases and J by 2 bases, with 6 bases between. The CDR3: CASKDAYEQYF. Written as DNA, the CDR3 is TGTGCCAGCAAAGACGCCTACGAGCAGTACTTC.

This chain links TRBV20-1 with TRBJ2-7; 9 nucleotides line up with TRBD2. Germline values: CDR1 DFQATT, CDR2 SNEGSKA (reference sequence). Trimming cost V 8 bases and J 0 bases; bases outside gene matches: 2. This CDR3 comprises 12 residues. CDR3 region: CSFSGSSYEQYF. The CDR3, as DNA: TGCAGTTTTAGCGGGAGCTCCTACGAGCAGTACTTC.

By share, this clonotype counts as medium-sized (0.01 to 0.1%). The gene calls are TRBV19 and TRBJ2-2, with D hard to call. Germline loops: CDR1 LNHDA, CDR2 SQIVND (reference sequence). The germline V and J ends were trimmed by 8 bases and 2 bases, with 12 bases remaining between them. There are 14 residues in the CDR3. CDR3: CASRVTTNTGELFF. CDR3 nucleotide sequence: TGTGCCAGTCGTGTAACTACTAACACCGGGGAGCTGTTTTTT.

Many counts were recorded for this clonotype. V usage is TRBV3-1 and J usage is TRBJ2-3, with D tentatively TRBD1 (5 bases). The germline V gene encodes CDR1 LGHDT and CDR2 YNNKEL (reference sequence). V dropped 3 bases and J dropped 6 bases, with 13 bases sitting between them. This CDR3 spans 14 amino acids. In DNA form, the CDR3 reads TGTGCCAGCAGCCAGGGGCAACTCGGGGATACGCAGTATTTT. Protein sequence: CASSQGQLGDTQYF.

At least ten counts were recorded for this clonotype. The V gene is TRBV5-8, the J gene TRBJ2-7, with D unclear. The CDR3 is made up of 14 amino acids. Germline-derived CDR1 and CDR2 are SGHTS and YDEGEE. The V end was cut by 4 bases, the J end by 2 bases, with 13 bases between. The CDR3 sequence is CASSVTLRAYEQYF. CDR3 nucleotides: TGTGCCAGCAGCGTCACCCTGAGAGCCTACGAGCAGTACTTC.

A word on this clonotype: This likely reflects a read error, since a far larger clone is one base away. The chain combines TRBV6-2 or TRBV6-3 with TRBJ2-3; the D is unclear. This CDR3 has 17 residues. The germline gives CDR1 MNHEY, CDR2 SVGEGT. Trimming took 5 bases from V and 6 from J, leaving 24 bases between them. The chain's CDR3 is CASSVWVTGGPADTQYF. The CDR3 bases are TGTGCCAGCAGTGTTTGGGTGACGGGTGGACCCGCGGATACGCAGTATTTT.

The CDR3: CASSFGTGYYEQYF. The CDR3 DNA sequence: TGTGCCAGCAGTTTCGGGACAGGGTACTACGAGCAGTACTTC. The V gene is TRBV27, the J gene TRBJ2-7, with 9 bases identical to TRBD1. V was clipped by 3 bases and J by 3 bases; unmatched bases: 3. CDR1 MNHEY and CDR2 SMNVEV come from the germline V gene (reference sequence). The CDR3 loop spans 14 amino acids.

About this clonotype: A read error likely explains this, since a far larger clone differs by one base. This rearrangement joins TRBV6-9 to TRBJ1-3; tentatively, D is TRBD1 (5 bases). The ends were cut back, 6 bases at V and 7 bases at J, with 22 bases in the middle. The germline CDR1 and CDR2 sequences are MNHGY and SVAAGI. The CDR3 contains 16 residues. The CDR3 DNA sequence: TGTGCCAGCAGAAACGAAGTAGTGAGGGAGGGGAACACCATATATTTT. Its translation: CASRNEVVREGNTIYF.

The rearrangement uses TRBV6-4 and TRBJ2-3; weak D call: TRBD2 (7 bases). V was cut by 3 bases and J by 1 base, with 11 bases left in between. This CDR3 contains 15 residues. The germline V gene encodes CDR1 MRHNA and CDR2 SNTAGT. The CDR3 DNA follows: TGTGCCAGCAGTGAAACGGGGGGCGGCACAGATACGCAGTATTTT. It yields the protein CASSETGGGTDTQYF.

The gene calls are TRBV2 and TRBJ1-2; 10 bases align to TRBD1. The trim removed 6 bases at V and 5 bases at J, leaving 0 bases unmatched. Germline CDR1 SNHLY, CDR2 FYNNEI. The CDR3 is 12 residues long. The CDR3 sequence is CASRGQGYGYTF. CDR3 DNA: TGTGCCAGCAGGGGACAGGGGTATGGCTACACCTTC.

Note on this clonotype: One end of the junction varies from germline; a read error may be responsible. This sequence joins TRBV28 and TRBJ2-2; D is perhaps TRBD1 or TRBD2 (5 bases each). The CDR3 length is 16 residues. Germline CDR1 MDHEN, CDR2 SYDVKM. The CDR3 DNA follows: TGTGCCAGCAATATTGGACTGGGGCGCAGGACCGTGGAGCTGTTTTTT. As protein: CASNIGLGRRTVELFF. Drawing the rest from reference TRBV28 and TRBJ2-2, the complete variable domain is DVKVTQSSRYLVKRTGEKVFLECVQDMDHENMFWYRQDPGLGLRLIYFSYDVKMKEKGDIPEGYSVSREKKERFSLILESASTNQTSMYLCASNIGLGRRTVELFFGEGSRLTVL.

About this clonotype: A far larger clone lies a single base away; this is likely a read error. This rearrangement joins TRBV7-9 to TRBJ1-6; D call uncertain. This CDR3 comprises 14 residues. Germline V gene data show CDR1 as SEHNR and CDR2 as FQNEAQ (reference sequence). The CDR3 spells CASSLEAGNSPLRF. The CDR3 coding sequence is TGTGCCAGCAGCTTAGAAGCCGGTAATTCACCCCTCCGCTTT.

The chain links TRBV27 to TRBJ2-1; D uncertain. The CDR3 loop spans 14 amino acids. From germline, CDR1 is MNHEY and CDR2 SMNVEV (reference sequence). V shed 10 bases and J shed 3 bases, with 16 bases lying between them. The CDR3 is CANSLALHYNEQFF. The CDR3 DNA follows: TGTGCCAATAGTTTAGCACTTCACTACAATGAGCAGTTCTTC.

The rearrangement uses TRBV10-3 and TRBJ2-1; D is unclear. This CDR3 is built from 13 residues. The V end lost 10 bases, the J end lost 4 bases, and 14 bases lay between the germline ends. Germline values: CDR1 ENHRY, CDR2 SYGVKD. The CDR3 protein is CATSGTNYNEQFF. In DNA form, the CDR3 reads TGTGCCACCTCCGGTACAAATTACAATGAGCAGTTCTTC.